One TCR beta chain is described in this entry. As yet, its antigen is unknown. This sample was taken from a study of cytomegalovirus exposure and HLA in healthy donors. Looked up from germline, CDR1 is SGHVS and CDR2 is FQNEAQ. V lost 2 bases, J lost 3 bases, and 7 bases stayed unmatched. There are 16 residues in the CDR3. Study outcomes and limitations: Researchers catalogued about 160 TCR beta chains as cytomegalovirus-associated. Accurate HLA-A and HLA-B prediction from TCR beta sequences was reported for most subjects.

PCR employed 60 Vbeta and 13 Jbeta primers. The table came from immunoSEQ multiplex PCR; TCRdb's copy has only in-frame clones and leaves some out. There are some 120,000 clones in the sample; roughly 80% occur only once, and 2% to 2.5% lies in the top ten. The receptor's source is a woman in her forties in good health and CMV-seropositive. Sample: PBMCs. The rearrangement uses TRBV7-8 and TRBJ2-7; 10 bases line up with TRBD1. CDR3 DNA: TGTGCCAGCAGCTTACTCTCCGGGACAGGGGTCTACGAGCAGTACTTC. Translation gives CASSLLSGTGVYEQYF. The complete variable domain, with remaining parts taken from reference TRBV7-8 and TRBJ2-7, reads GAGVSQSPRYKVAKRGQDVALRCDPISGHVSLFWYQQALGQGPEFLTYFQNEAQLDKSGLPSDRFFAERPEGSVSTLKIQRTQQEDSAVYLCASSLLSGTGVYEQYFGPGTRLTVT.